These 7 T cell receptor beta chains originate from one sample sequenced in a study of CD4 and CD8 cells across lung adenocarcinoma regions. TCRdb processed the PCR reads anew with MiXCR; each CDR3 protein has one entry. The sample consists of 15,000 to 20,000 distinct CDR3 sequences, 50% of them appearing once. Sequenced material: CD8+ T cells from the margin of a lung tumor. The receptors originated from a male donor with lung adenocarcinoma. The CD4 and CD8 labels of this study may be unreliable.

The genes are TRBV6-1 and TRBJ1-4, with a tentative D call TRBD1 (5 bases). V was clipped by 11 bases and J by 6 bases, with 16 bases between them. Germline V gene sequence: CDR1 MNHNS, CDR2 SASEGT. CDR3 length: 13 residues. Here the CDR3 DNA reads TGTGCCGGGCAGAGGGGTAGCGATGAAAAACTGTTTTTT. It encodes CAGQRGSDEKLFF.

The chain combines TRBV10-2 with TRBJ2-1; no clear D. The tail of the sequence fits TRBJ2-5 better, so the J call may be wrong. CDR3 length: 14 residues. The V gene's germline CDR1 is WSHSY and CDR2 SAAADI. The CDR3 reads CASSEQGTEETQYF. CDR3 sequence (DNA): TGCGCCAGCAGTGAGCAAGGTACCGAAGAGACCCAGTACTTC.

This clonotype was seen only a few times. The chain combines TRBV19 with TRBJ2-1; tentatively, D is TRBD1 (5 bases). The J call may be incorrect, as the DNA end agrees better with TRBJ2-5. Germline assignment: CDR1 LNHDA and CDR2 SQIVND (reference sequence). CDR3 length: 15 residues. Here the CDR3 DNA reads TGTGCCAGTAGTAAGGGAAACAGGTTACAAGAGACCCAGTACTTC. It translates to CASSKGNRLQETQYF.

This clonotype was observed a few times. The chain couples TRBV6-1 to TRBJ2-1; 9 positions agree with TRBD2. The CDR3 spans 15 residues. V lost 1 base to trimming and J lost 8 bases; unmatched junction nucleotides: 6. Germline lookup yields CDR1 MNHNS and CDR2 SASEGT. CDR3 protein: CASSEEPSGIYEQFF. The CDR3 nucleotides are TGTGCCAGCAGTGAAGAGCCTAGCGGGATATATGAGCAGTTCTTC.

This clonotype is deemed medium-sized. This sequence joins TRBV6-5 and TRBJ2-1; D perhaps matches TRBD1 (6 bases). The J call is uncertain, as TRBJ2-7 better fits the DNA end. Germline CDR1 and CDR2: MNHEY and SVGAGI. CDR3 length equals 15 residues. DNA for the CDR3: TGTGCCAGCAGAGTTGACAGGCATGATACTTACGAGCAGTACTTC. It encodes CASRVDRHDTYEQYF.

This chain uses TRBV6-1 with TRBJ2-1, with D maybe TRBD1 (5 bases). The J call is doubtful: the DNA matches TRBJ2-7 better. In germline, CDR1 is MNHNS, CDR2 SASEGT. CDR3 size: 16 residues. The CDR3 sequence is CASSGSREISKDTQYF. The CDR3 bases are TGTGCCAGCAGTGGGAGCAGGGAAATTTCCAAAGATACGCAGTACTTC.

This clonotype turned up a few times. This sequence joins TRBV4-1 and TRBJ2-1, with 11 positions matching TRBD2. Germline CDR1 MGHRA, CDR2 YSYEKL. This CDR3 has 15 residues. J was trimmed by 2 bases and V by 3 bases; bases with no gene match: 0. The DNA of the CDR3 is TGCGCCAGCAGCCATAGCGGGGGGGCCTACAATGAGCAGTTCTTC. Protein: CASSHSGGAYNEQFF.